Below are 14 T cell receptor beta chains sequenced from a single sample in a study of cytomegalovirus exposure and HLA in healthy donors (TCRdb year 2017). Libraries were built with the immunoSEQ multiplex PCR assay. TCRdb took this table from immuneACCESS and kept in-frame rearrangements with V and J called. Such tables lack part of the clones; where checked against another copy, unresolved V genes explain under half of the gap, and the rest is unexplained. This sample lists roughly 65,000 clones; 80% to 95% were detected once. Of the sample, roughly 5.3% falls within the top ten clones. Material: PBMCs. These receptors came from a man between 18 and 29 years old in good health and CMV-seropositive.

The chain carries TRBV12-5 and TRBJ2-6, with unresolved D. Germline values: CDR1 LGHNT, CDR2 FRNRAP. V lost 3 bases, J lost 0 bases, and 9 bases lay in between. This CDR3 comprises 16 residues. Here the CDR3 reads CASGFSIGSGANVLTF. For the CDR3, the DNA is TGTGCTAGTGGTTTCAGTATTGGCTCTGGGGCCAACGTCCTGACTTTC.

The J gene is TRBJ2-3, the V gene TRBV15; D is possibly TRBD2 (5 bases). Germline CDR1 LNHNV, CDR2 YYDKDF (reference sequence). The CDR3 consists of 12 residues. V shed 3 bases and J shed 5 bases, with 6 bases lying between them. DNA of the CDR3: TGTGCCACCAGCAGTGAGGGAGATACGCAGTATTTT. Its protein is CATSSEGDTQYF.

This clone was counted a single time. The DNA for the CDR3 is TGTGCCAGCAGCTTAGTCCAATTCGAGCAGTACTTC. Translated, it gives CASSLVQFEQYF. The V and J genes are TRBV11-3 and TRBJ2-7, with unresolved D. Trimming cost V 1 base and J 6 bases, with 7 bases left between them. The CDR3 has 12 residues. Germline assignment: CDR1 SGHNT and CDR2 YENEEA.

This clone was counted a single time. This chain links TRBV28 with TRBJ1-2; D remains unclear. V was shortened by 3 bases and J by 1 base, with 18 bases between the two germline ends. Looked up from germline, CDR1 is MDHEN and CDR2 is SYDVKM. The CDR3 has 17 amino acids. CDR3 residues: CASSFLLEGKYNYGYTF. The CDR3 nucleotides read TGTGCCAGCAGTTTCCTATTGGAGGGAAAATATAACTATGGCTACACCTTC.

The CDR3 spells CASSSPSSYEQYF. As DNA, the CDR3 is TGTGCCAGCAGCTCACCATCCAGCTACGAGCAGTACTTC. The chain employs TRBV11-2 and TRBJ2-7; the D is unclear. Looked up from germline, CDR1 is SGHAT and CDR2 is FQNNGV. Trimming cost V 4 bases and J 3 bases, with 10 bases left between them. This CDR3 is built from 13 residues.

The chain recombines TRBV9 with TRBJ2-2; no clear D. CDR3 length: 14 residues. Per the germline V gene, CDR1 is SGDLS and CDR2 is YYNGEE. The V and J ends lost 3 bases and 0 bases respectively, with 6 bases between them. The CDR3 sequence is CASSARSNTGELFF. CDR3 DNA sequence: TGTGCCAGCAGCGCGCGGTCGAACACCGGGGAGCTGTTTTTT.

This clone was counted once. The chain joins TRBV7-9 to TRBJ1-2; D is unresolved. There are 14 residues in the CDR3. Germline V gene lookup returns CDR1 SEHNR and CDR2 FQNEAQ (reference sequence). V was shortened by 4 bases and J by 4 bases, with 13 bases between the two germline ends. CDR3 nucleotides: TGTGCCAGCAGCTATTTTAGAGGAGCCTATGGCTACACCTTC. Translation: CASSYFRGAYGYTF.

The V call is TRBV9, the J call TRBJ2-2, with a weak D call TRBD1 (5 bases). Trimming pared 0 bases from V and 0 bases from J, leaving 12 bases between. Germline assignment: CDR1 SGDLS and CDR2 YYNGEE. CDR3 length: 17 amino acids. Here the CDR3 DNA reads TGTGCCAGCAGCGTAGGGGAAGGGGCCGCGAACACCGGGGAGCTGTTTTTT. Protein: CASSVGEGAANTGELFF.

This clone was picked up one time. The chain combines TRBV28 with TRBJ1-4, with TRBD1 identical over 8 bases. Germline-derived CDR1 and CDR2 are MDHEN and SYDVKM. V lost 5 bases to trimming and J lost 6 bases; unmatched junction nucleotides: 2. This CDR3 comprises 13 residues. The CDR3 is CASSQQGDEKLFF. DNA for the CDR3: TGTGCCAGCAGTCAACAGGGGGATGAAAAACTGTTTTTT. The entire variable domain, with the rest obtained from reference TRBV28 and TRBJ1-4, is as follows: DVKVTQSSRYLVKRTGEKVFLECVQDMDHENMFWYRQDPGLGLRLIYFSYDVKMKEKGDIPEGYSVSREKKERFSLILESASTNQTSMYLCASSQQGDEKLFFGSGTQLSVL.

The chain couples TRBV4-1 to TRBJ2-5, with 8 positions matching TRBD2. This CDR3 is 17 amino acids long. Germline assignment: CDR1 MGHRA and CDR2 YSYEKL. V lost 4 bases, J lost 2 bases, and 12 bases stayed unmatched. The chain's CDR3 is CASSRAPAGVMQETQYF. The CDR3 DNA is TGCGCCAGCAGCCGGGCCCCAGCGGGGGTAATGCAAGAGACCCAGTACTTC.

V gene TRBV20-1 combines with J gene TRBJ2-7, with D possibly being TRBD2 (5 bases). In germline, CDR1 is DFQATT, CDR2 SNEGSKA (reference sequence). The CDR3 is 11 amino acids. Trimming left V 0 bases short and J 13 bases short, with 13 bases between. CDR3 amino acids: CSARDPGGFYF. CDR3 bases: TGCAGTGCTAGAGACCCCGGAGGTTTTTACTTC.

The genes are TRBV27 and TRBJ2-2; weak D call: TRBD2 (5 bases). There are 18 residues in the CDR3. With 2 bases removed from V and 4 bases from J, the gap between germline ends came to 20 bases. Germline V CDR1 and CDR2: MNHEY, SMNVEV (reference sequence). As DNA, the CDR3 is TGTGCCAGCAGTTTAGGGTTTGGACTCGCGGATGGCACCGGGGAGCTGTTTTTT. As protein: CASSLGFGLADGTGELFF.

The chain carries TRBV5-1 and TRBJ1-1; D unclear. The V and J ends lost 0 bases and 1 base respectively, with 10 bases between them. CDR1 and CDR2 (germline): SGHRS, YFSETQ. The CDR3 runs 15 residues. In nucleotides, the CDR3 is TGCGCCAGCAGCTTGGTAAATGGGCAGAACACTGAAGCTTTCTTT. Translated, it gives CASSLVNGQNTEAFF.

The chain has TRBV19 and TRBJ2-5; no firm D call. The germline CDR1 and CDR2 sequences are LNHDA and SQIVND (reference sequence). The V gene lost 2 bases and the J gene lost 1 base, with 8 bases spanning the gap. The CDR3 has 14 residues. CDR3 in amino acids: CASSIRWAQETQYF. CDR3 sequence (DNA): TGTGCCAGTAGTATAAGGTGGGCCCAAGAGACCCAGTACTTC.